This T cell receptor beta chain was found in a study of blood T cell repertoires in COVID-19. Across the whole study: Sites in the United States, Italy and Spain provided acute and convalescent COVID-19 samples. In each case, the material was cDNA or gDNA derived from T cells, B-cell-depleted T cells, or PBMCs.

Source study methods: For nucleated cells, counts were estimated from reference gene primer amplification. Some clones are missing from TCRdb's copy, which holds only in-frame ones; the method was immunoSEQ multiplex PCR. V and J calls and clone size come straight from that table; D and trimming were deduced from the DNA. The table has more than 65,000 clones, around 83% seen once. The CDR3 is 14 residues long. Trimming pared 2 bases from V and 8 bases from J, leaving 14 bases between. Germline lookup yields CDR1 SGDLS and CDR2 YYNGEE. The genes are TRBV9 and TRBJ2-1; D gene ambiguous. The clonotype was recovered from a man aged 45-65 years with active COVID-19. The sample taken for sequencing was peripheral blood. The CDR3 DNA reads as TGTGCCAGCAGCGTCGGGTACCCGTGGGATGAGCAGTTCTTC. It is translated as CASSVGYPWDEQFF.